This T cell receptor beta chain is drawn from a study of blood T cell repertoires in COVID-19. Study context: The cDNA or gDNA used as material had been derived from T cells, B-cell-depleted T cells, or PBMCs.

Profiling relied on immunoSEQ multiplex PCR, and the TCRdb table lists in-frame clones only, not all of them. Of about 54,000 clones in the sample, around 90% were seen once. The CDR3 extends over 17 amino acids. V gave up 1 base and J gave up 1 base; unmatched junction bases: 5. CDR1 is SGHTA and CDR2 is FQGNSA in the germline V gene. The sample was peripheral blood. V usage is TRBV7-2 and J usage is TRBJ2-3, with 10 bases lining up with TRBD2. The TCR originated in a man over 45 with active COVID-19. CDR3 sequence reads: CASSLGLAGFGTDTQYF. CDR3 sequence (DNA): TGTGCCAGCAGCTTAGGACTAGCGGGTTTCGGCACAGATACGCAGTATTTT.